These T cell receptor beta chains were read from a single sample in a study of CD8 T cells in Susac syndrome. MiXCR, run by TCRdb on the immunoSEQ multiplex PCR reads, gives a single entry per CDR3 protein. The sample includes some 130,000 distinct CDR3 sequences, around 85% of them seen just once. Sample: CD8+ T cells from PBMCs. These receptors came from a human donor with multiple sclerosis. Each CDR3 is given with its conserved first and last residue.

TRBJ1-4,TRBV19,CASSIVWEQGVSEKLFF
TRBJ2-3,TRBV28,CASSIDPSTDTQYF
TRBJ1-1,TRBV30,CAWTPGGYVPEAFF
TRBJ1-2,TRBV6-5,CASSYDYRVGGYTF
TRBJ2-2,TRBV9,CASSVGTPQTSNTGELFF
TRBJ1-1,TRBV4-2,CASSLAKGDTEAFF
TRBJ2-1,TRBV28,CASSLGLAGRYNEQFF
TRBJ1-1,TRBV7-8,CASSFGTEAFF
TRBJ2-1,TRBV19,CASSIYAGGGGNEQFF
TRBJ1-1,TRBV9,CASSPQGGRNTEAFF
TRBJ2-3,TRBV30,CAWSVAGFVADTQYF
TRBJ1-1,TRBV18,CASSPGENTEAFF
TRBJ2-1,TRBV11-2,CASSLGRGMNEQFF
TRBJ2-7,TRBV6-1,CASSELVEGLHEQYF
TRBJ2-1,TRBV7-9,CASSLALGLEQFF
TRBJ2-3,TRBV7-9,CASSPPDGSTDTQYF
TRBJ1-1,TRBV11-3,CASSGATGGAGTEAFF
TRBJ1-1,TRBV5-1,CASSFAGGETEAFF
TRBJ1-1,TRBV2,CASRTGGREAFF
TRBJ2-1,TRBV27,CASSEGPFNEQFF
TRBJ1-1,TRBV6-5,CASSYSVGEAFF
TRBJ2-7,TRBV20-1,CSARDVHSYEQYF
TRBJ1-2,TRBV7-9,CASSPGQSSYGYTF
TRBJ2-1,TRBV5-1,CATRTGANEQFF
TRBJ2-7,TRBV10-3,CAISVDVYEQYF